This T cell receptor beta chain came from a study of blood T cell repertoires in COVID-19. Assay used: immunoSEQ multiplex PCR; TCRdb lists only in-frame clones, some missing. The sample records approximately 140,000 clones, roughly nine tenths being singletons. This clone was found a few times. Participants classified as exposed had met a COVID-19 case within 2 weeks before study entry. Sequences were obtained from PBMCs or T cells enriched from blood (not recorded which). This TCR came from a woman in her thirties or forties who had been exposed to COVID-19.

The CDR3 DNA follows: TGCGCCAGCGGGCAAGGAGGGACCACTGAAGCTTTCTTT. Its protein is CASGQGGTTEAFF. The chain carries TRBV5-1 and TRBJ1-1; perhaps TRBD1 as D (5 bases). Germline V gene data show CDR1 as SGHRS and CDR2 as YFSETQ. This CDR3 has 13 amino acids. Trimming removed 7 bases at V and 4 bases at J, with 14 bases between.